What follows is one TCR beta chain and its context. No antigen is known for it. At one of its ends the junction is not consistent with the germline gene, which may arise from a read error. These data come from a study of identical twins. The CDR3 is 15 amino acids. Germline CDR1 reads LGHDT; CDR2 reads YNNKEL (reference sequence). Carrying unique molecular identifiers, the cDNA also gained a universal primer site through template switching. One entry per CDR3 protein, called by TCRdb with MiXCR from the 5' RACE reads. The sample lists approximately 630,000 distinct CDR3 sequences; roughly 7.2% were seen once. Overall study findings and caveats: While abundant cord blood beta clonotypes carried fewer insertions, memory repertoires showed no such pattern.

Separately, the same data were catalogued under a study of yellow fever vaccine responses in identical twins.

What was sequenced was PBMCs. The chain recombines TRBV3-1 with TRBJ2-7; 7 bases map to TRBD1. The source of this sequence is a woman aged 18 to 35 in good health. The CDR3, as DNA: TGTGCCTGCAGCCAAGGTCCAGGGGGCTCCTACGAGCAGTACTTC. This encodes CACSQGPGGSYEQYF.